Each of the 32 T cell receptor beta chains below was sequenced from the same sample in a study of shared clonotypes between healthy human individuals. CD45RO-negative, CCR7-positively selected cells formed the naive CD8 fraction, excluding terminally differentiated effector memory CD45RA+ cells. TCRdb's table, derived via immunoSEQ multiplex PCR, lists solely in-frame clones and lacks some. Here the sample spans approximately 600,000 clones, 85% to 95% being singletons. Sequenced: naive CD8+ T cells sorted from blood. These receptors were taken from a woman younger than 45 in good health.

J is TRBJ2-7 and V is TRBV27; weak D call: TRBD1 (6 bases). This CDR3 contains 12 residues. Trimming left V 6 bases short and J 4 bases short, with 10 bases between. Per germline, CDR1 MNHEY and CDR2 SMNVEV (reference sequence). CDR3: CASRRTEYEQYF. CDR3 DNA: TGTGCCAGCAGGCGGACAGAATACGAGCAGTACTTC.

J is TRBJ2-7 and V is TRBV2, with D possibly being TRBD2 (5 bases). This CDR3 comprises 13 residues. The V gene's germline CDR1 is SNHLY and CDR2 FYNNEI. V lost 6 bases, J lost 1 base, and 10 bases lay in between. The CDR3 reads CASRQTTSYEQYF. The CDR3 DNA reads as TGTGCCAGCAGGCAGACTACTTCCTACGAGCAGTACTTC.

The chain is built from TRBV6-5 and TRBJ2-7; 11 bases agree with TRBD2. The CDR3 is made up of 14 amino acids. Germline values: CDR1 MNHEY, CDR2 SVGAGI. The V segment lost 5 bases and the J segment 5 bases; nucleotides outside the gene matches: 5. In DNA, the CDR3 is TGTGCCAGCAGTGCCGGGACTAGCGGCAACGAGCAGTACTTC. It yields the protein CASSAGTSGNEQYF.

This chain connects TRBV5-4 to TRBJ1-1; D not resolved. V lost 3 bases and J lost 8, with 8 bases in between. Per germline, CDR1 SGHNT and CDR2 YYREEE (reference sequence). This CDR3 region has 11 residues. The CDR3 DNA follows: TGTGCCAGCAGCTCGCTCGGGGAAGCTTTCTTT. Translated: CASSSLGEAFF. Together with reference TRBV5-4 and TRBJ1-1, the CDR3 gives the full variable domain: ETGVTQSPTHLIKTRGQQVTLRCSSQSGHNTVSWYQQALGQGPQFIFQYYREEENGRGNFPPRFSGLQFPNYSSELNVNALELDDSALYLCASSSLGEAFFGQGTRLTVV.

The CDR3 here is CASRSTSTSSYEQYF. DNA for the CDR3: TGTGCCAGCAGGTCAACCAGCACGAGCTCCTACGAGCAGTACTTC. This chain joins TRBV13 and TRBJ2-7; D not resolved. Trimming shortened V by 6 bases and J by 0 bases, and 15 bases separated the two germline ends. The germline gives CDR1 PRHDT, CDR2 FYEKMQ (reference sequence). CDR3 length equals 15 residues.

This clone was detected only once. The chain joins TRBV28 to TRBJ2-7; 9 bases agree with TRBD2. Germline V gene data show CDR1 as MDHEN and CDR2 as SYDVKM. This CDR3 spans 16 amino acids. After removal of 5 bases from V and 2 bases from J, the junction contained 10 bases not matched to a gene. The CDR3 nucleotides are TGTGCCAGCAGTCCCGTCAGCGGGAGGCTGACCTACGAGCAGTACTTC. The encoded protein is CASSPVSGRLTYEQYF. The full variable domain, in which reference TRBV28 and TRBJ2-7 provide the parts outside the CDR3, is DVKVTQSSRYLVKRTGEKVFLECVQDMDHENMFWYRQDPGLGLRLIYFSYDVKMKEKGDIPEGYSVSREKKERFSLILESASTNQTSMYLCASSPVSGRLTYEQYFGPGTRLTVT.

The chain joins TRBV5-6 to TRBJ1-1; unclear D gene. CDR3 length equals 13 residues. V was shortened by 0 bases and J by 5 bases, with 8 bases between the two germline ends. The germline V gene has CDR1 SGHDT and CDR2 YYEEEE. CDR3 DNA: TGTGCCAGCAGCTTGGGCTCGTCGACTGAAGCTTTCTTT. This encodes CASSLGSSTEAFF.

A few counts support this clone. The rearrangement joins TRBV7-9 to TRBJ1-1; possibly TRBD1 for D (5 bases). Trimming removed 4 bases from V and 1 base from J, with 16 bases in between. CDR1 SEHNR and CDR2 FQNEAQ come from the germline V gene (reference sequence). CDR3 length: 16 amino acids. The DNA of the CDR3 is TGTGCCAGCAGCTCTCCCCAGGGAGATCGGAACACTGAAGCTTTCTTT. Residues: CASSSPQGDRNTEAFF.

The chain recombines TRBV5-1 with TRBJ2-3; 10 bases fit TRBD2. The CDR3 covers 15 residues. V lost 5 bases and J lost 1; bases outside the gene matches: 4. The V gene's germline CDR1 is SGHRS and CDR2 YFSETQ. The CDR3 coding sequence is TGCGCCAGCAGACAGCGGGAGGGTGGCACAGATACGCAGTATTTT. Protein: CASRQREGGTDTQYF.

The chain couples TRBV11-2 to TRBJ1-4, with D tentatively TRBD1 (5 bases). Per the germline V gene, CDR1 is SGHAT and CDR2 is FQNNGV. CDR3 length: 15 residues. V was cut by 2 bases and J by 1 base, with 8 bases left in between. The CDR3 nucleotides read TGTGCCAGCAGCTTAATGGGGGTAACTAATGAAAAACTGTTTTTT. This translates into CASSLMGVTNEKLFF.

This clone was counted a few times. CDR3 coding DNA: TGCAGCGTTGGGGGGGGCAGGCTAAAGGGAACTGAAGCTTTCTTT. Translating gives CSVGGGRLKGTEAFF. The chain carries TRBV29-1 and TRBJ1-1; perhaps TRBD1 as D (6 bases). Looked up from germline, CDR1 is SQVTM and CDR2 is ANQGSEA. CDR3 length: 15 residues. V lost 4 bases and J lost 5, with 20 bases in between.

This chain uses TRBV28 with TRBJ2-7; tentative D call: TRBD1 (7 bases). Germline-derived CDR1 and CDR2 are MDHEN and SYDVKM. Trimming stripped 7 bases from V and 2 bases from J, with 15 bases between. This CDR3 region has 14 residues. The CDR3 bases are TGTGCCAGCACCCCTCAGGGGGGAACCTACGAGCAGTACTTC. It is translated as CASTPQGGTYEQYF.

This chain connects TRBV7-9 to TRBJ1-2; D possibly corresponds to TRBD1 (6 bases). Germline loops: CDR1 SEHNR, CDR2 FQNEAQ (reference sequence). CDR3 length: 16 residues. V was shortened by 1 base and J by 3 bases, with 15 bases between the two germline ends. The CDR3 DNA sequence: TGTGCCAGCAGCTTAGAGCCGGGACACATGTACTATGGCTACACCTTC. This codes for CASSLEPGHMYYGYTF.

This clone has more than one count but fewer than ten. The chain combines TRBV19 with TRBJ2-7; no definite D call. V was pared by 3 bases and J by 5 bases, with 2 bases between. Germline V CDR1 and CDR2: LNHDA, SQIVND (reference sequence). There are 10 residues in the CDR3. DNA of the CDR3: TGTGCCAGTAGTATCCACGAGCAGTACTTC. Its protein is CASSIHEQYF.

The chain carries TRBV5-4 and TRBJ2-7; TRBD1 matches at 11 bases. Germline-derived CDR1 and CDR2 are SGHNT and YYREEE (reference sequence). V shed 4 bases, J shed 4 bases, and the junction held 7 bases outside the gene matches. This CDR3 has 15 residues. The CDR3 loop is CASSPTDRGLYEQYF. The CDR3 bases are TGTGCCAGCAGCCCGACGGACAGGGGGCTGTACGAGCAGTACTTC.

The V and J genes are TRBV10-2 and TRBJ2-7; 13 positions agree with TRBD2. Germline V gives CDR1 WSHSY, CDR2 SAAADI. V lost 3 bases, J lost 6 bases, and 5 bases stayed unmatched. The CDR3 is made up of 15 amino acids. CDR3 sequence (DNA): TGCGCCAGCAGTGATTCCGGGACTAGCGGGATCGAGCAGTACTTC. Amino acids: CASSDSGTSGIEQYF.

The chain recombines TRBV11-3 with TRBJ2-2; 9 positions agree with TRBD1. CDR1 and CDR2 from the germline V gene are SGHNT and YENEEA. With V trimmed by 5 bases and J by 7 bases, 2 bases remained unmatched. The CDR3 extends over 13 amino acids. The chain's CDR3 is CASSGQGNGELFF. The CDR3 bases are TGTGCCAGCAGCGGACAGGGGAACGGGGAGCTGTTTTTT. Using reference TRBV11-3 and TRBJ2-2 for the parts outside the CDR3, the full variable domain is EAGVVQSPRYKIIEKKQPVAFWCNPISGHNTLYWYLQNLGQGPELLIRYENEEAVDDSQLPKDRFSAERLKGVDSTLKIQPAELGDSAVYLCASSGQGNGELFFGEGSRLTVL.

The genes are TRBV13 and TRBJ2-7; tentative D call: TRBD2 (6 bases). The V end lost 2 bases, the J end lost 6 bases, and 11 bases lay between the germline ends. CDR3 size: 13 residues. The germline CDR1 and CDR2 sequences are PRHDT and FYEKMQ (reference sequence). CDR3 sequence (DNA): TGTGCCAGCAGCTTACGACTAGTACGCGAGCAGTACTTC. Its protein product is CASSLRLVREQYF.

CDR3 residues: CASSSIVGTSGGELFF. In DNA, the CDR3 is TGTGCCAGTAGTTCAATCGTCGGGACTAGCGGCGGGGAGCTGTTTTTT. J is TRBJ2-2 and V is TRBV19; TRBD2 agrees at 11 bases. V lost 5 bases and J lost 7; bases outside the gene matches: 9. The CDR3 loop spans 16 amino acids. Per germline, CDR1 LNHDA and CDR2 SQIVND (reference sequence).

The J gene is TRBJ1-4, the V gene TRBV9, with D possibly matching TRBD1 (6 bases). CDR3 length: 12 amino acids. CDR1 SGDLS and CDR2 YYNGEE come from the germline V gene. Trimming removed 3 bases at V and 6 bases at J, with 6 bases between. CDR3 nucleotides: TGTGCCAGCAGCGGGACAGATGAAAAACTGTTTTTT. It specifies CASSGTDEKLFF. The variable domain in full, with the rest retrieved from reference TRBV9 and TRBJ1-4, is DSGVTQTPKHLITATGQRVTLRCSPRSGDLSVYWYQQSLDQGLQFLIQYYNGEERAKGNILERFSAQQFPDLHSELNLSSLELGDSALYFCASSGTDEKLFFGSGTQLSVL.

The chain carries TRBV9 and TRBJ1-5; perhaps TRBD1 as D (5 bases). The CDR3 totals 13 residues. The V gene lost 3 bases and the J gene lost 5 bases, with 9 bases spanning the gap. CDR1 is SGDLS and CDR2 is YYNGEE in the germline V gene. In nucleotides, the CDR3 is TGTGCCAGCAGCGGAGGGGAGCATCAGCCCCAGCATTTT. Residues: CASSGGEHQPQHF.

This clone has just one count. J is TRBJ1-3 and V is TRBV28, with no clear D. The CDR3 consists of 13 residues. Germline loops: CDR1 MDHEN, CDR2 SYDVKM. V lost 7 bases and J lost 0, with 7 bases in between. The chain's CDR3 is CASTQDSGNTIYF. CDR3 DNA sequence: TGTGCCAGCACCCAGGACTCTGGAAACACCATATATTTT.

The CDR3 loop reads CASSLPLKETQYF. In nucleotides, the CDR3 is TGTGCCAGCAGCTTACCGTTAAAAGAGACCCAGTACTTC. V and J are TRBV7-9 and TRBJ2-5; D not resolved. V dropped 2 bases and J dropped 3 bases, with 7 bases sitting between them. There are 13 residues in the CDR3. Per the germline V gene, CDR1 is SEHNR and CDR2 is FQNEAQ (reference sequence). Drawing the rest from reference TRBV7-9 and TRBJ2-5, the complete variable domain is DTGVSQNPRHKITKRGQNVTFRCDPISEHNRLYWYRQTLGQGPEFLTYFQNEAQLEKSRLLSDRFSAERPKGSFSTLEIQRTEQGDSAMYLCASSLPLKETQYFGPGTRLLVL.

The chain uses TRBV10-3 and TRBJ2-7, with D uncertain. The CDR3 has 13 amino acids. CDR1 ENHRY and CDR2 SYGVKD come from the germline V gene. The V and J ends lost 0 bases and 3 bases respectively, with 6 bases between them. The CDR3 sequence is CAISESRGYEQYF. The CDR3 DNA sequence: TGTGCCATCAGTGAGTCTCGCGGCTACGAGCAGTACTTC.

As for this clone: Other DNA sequences in this sample translate to the same CDR3. J is TRBJ2-7 and V is TRBV5-6; unclear D gene. Germline V gives CDR1 SGHDT, CDR2 YYEEEE. The CDR3 covers 12 residues. Trimming removed 0 bases from V and 2 bases from J, with 3 bases in between. The CDR3 nucleotides are TGTGCCAGCAGCTTGGCCCCCTACGAGCAGTACTTC. This encodes CASSLAPYEQYF.

This clone is a singleton in its sample. The V call is TRBV5-5, the J call TRBJ2-7, with 11 bases that match TRBD1. The CDR3 extends over 16 amino acids. Germline CDR1 and CDR2: SGHKS and YYEKEE (reference sequence). With 4 bases clipped from V and 2 bases from J, the junction kept 8 bases outside the gene matches. This chain's CDR3 is CASSSAGQGEPYEQYF. CDR3 nucleotide sequence: TGTGCCAGCAGCAGCGCGGGACAGGGGGAACCCTACGAGCAGTACTTC.

The chain combines TRBV2 with TRBJ2-2, with D perhaps TRBD1 (6 bases). The ends were cut back, 7 bases at V and 0 bases at J, with 9 bases in the middle. The length of the CDR3 is 14 residues. Looked up from germline, CDR1 is SNHLY and CDR2 is FYNNEI. In DNA form, the CDR3 reads TGTGCCAGCAACTGGGACACGAACACCGGGGAGCTGTTTTTT. Translation gives CASNWDTNTGELFF.

About this clone: The germline gene is not matched at one end of the junction; a read error may be the cause. In the same sample, other DNA sequences code for this CDR3. The V gene is TRBV27, the J gene TRBJ2-7; D tentatively reads TRBD1 or TRBD2 (5 bases each). Germline CDR1 is MNHEY and CDR2 is SMNVEV (reference sequence). The CDR3 sequence is 13 residues long. CDR3: CASNGGAFSEQYF. CDR3 bases: TGCGCCAGCAATGGGGGAGCCTTCTCCGAGCAGTACTTC.

The rearrangement uses TRBV5-1 and TRBJ2-1; D not certain. Germline V gene data show CDR1 as SGHRS and CDR2 as YFSETQ. CDR3 length: 16 residues. The ends were cut back, 5 bases at V and 3 bases at J, with 18 bases in the middle. The CDR3 reads CASREVLGSLYNEQFF. The CDR3 bases are TGCGCCAGCAGGGAAGTTTTAGGGTCCCTCTACAATGAGCAGTTCTTC.

The rearrangement joins TRBV13 to TRBJ1-4; D is perhaps TRBD1 (6 bases). CDR1 is PRHDT and CDR2 is FYEKMQ in the germline V gene (reference sequence). Trimming shortened V by 5 bases and J by 0 bases, and 10 bases separated the two germline ends. The CDR3 loop spans 15 amino acids. CDR3: CASSGGAATNEKLFF. In DNA, the CDR3 is TGTGCCAGCAGCGGGGGGGCAGCAACTAATGAAAAACTGTTTTTT. Supplemented by reference TRBV13 and TRBJ1-4, the full variable domain reads AAGVIQSPRHLIKEKRETATLKCYPIPRHDTVYWYQQGPGQDPQFLISFYEKMQSDKGSIPDRFSAQQFSDYHSELNMSSLELGDSALYFCASSGGAATNEKLFFGSGTQLSVL.

V is TRBV25-1 and J is TRBJ2-3; no reliable D call. Germline assignment: CDR1 MGHDK and CDR2 SYGVNS. V was clipped by 1 base and J by 8 bases, with 13 bases between them. The CDR3 spans 14 residues. The CDR3 nucleotides are TGTGCCAGCAGTGAATCCGGTTTGTTGTCTACGCAGTATTTT. It codes for CASSESGLLSTQYF.

The V and J genes are TRBV6-5 and TRBJ2-7; D perhaps matches TRBD1 (6 bases). Between the trimmed V and J ends, which lost 4 bases and 3 bases, there was a span of 13 bases. Germline V CDR1 and CDR2: MNHEY, SVGAGI. The CDR3 extends over 14 amino acids. CDR3 sequence (DNA): TGTGCCAGCAGTTCCGGGACAATCCTCTACGAGCAGTACTTC. Protein product: CASSSGTILYEQYF.